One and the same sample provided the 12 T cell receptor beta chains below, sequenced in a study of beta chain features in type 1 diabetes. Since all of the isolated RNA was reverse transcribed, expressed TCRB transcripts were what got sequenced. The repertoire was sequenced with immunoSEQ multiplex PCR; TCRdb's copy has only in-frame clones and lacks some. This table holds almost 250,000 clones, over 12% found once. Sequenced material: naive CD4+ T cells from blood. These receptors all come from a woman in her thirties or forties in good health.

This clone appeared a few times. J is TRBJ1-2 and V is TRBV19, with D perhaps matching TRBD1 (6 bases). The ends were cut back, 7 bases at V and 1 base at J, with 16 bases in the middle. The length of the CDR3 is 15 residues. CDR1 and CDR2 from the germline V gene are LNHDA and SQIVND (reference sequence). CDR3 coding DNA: TGTGCCAGTACCATTAACAGGGCTGGTAACTATGGCTACACCTTC. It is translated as CASTINRAGNYGYTF.

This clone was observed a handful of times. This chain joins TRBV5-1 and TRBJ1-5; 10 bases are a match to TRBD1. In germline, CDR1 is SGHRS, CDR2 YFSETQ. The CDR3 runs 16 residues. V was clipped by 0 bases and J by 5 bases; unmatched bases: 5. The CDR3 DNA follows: TGCGCCAGCAGCTTGGGCCTGACAGGGGGCGATCAGCCCCAGCATTTT. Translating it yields CASSLGLTGGDQPQHF.

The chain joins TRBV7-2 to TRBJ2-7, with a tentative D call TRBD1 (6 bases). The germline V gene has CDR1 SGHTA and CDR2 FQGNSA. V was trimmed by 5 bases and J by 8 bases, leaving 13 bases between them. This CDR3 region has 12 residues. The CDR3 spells CASSRDTIQQYF. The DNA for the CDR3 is TGTGCCAGCAGCCGGGACACCATACAGCAGTACTTC.

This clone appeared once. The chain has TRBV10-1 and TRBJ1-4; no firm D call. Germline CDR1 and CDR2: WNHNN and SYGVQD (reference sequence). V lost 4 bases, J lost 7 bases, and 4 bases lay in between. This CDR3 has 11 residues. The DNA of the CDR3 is TGCGCCAGCAGTGCGGGTGAAAAACTGTTTTTT. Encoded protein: CASSAGEKLFF.

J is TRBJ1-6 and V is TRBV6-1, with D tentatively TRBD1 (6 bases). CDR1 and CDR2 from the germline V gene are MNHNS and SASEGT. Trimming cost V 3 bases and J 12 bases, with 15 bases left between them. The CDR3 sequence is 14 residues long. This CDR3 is CASSDAGQSLPLHF. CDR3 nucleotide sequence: TGTGCCAGCAGTGATGCCGGACAGAGCCTACCCCTCCACTTT.

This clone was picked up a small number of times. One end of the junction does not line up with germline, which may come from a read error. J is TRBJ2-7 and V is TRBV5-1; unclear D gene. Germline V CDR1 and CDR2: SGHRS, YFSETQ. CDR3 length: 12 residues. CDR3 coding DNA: TGCGCCAGCAGCTTGGCCTCAGGTACCTGGGACTTC. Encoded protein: CASSLASGTWDF.

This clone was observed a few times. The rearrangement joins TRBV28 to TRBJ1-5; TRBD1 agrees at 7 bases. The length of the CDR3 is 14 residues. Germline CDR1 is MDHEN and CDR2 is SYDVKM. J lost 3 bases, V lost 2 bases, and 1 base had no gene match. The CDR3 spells CASSLGQVNQPQHF. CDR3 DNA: TGTGCCAGCAGTTTAGGACAGGTCAATCAGCCCCAGCATTTT.

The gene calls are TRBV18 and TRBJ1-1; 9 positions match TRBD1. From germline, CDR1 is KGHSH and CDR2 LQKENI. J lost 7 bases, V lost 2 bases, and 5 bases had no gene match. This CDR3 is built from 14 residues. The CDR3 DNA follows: TGTGCCAGCTCACCAACAGGGGGCTCGAGTGAAGCTTTCTTT. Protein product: CASSPTGGSSEAFF.

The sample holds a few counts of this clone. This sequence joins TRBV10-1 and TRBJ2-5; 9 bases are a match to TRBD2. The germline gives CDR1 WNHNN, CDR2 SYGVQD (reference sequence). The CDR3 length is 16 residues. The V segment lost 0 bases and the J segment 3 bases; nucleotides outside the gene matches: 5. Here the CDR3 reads CASSESVASGEETQYF. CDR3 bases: TGCGCCAGCAGTGAGTCAGTGGCTAGCGGGGAAGAGACCCAGTACTTC.

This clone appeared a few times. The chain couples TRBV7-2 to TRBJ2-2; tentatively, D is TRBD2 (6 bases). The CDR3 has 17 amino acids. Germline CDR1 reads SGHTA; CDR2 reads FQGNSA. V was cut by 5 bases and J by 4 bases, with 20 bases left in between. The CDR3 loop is CASSQPMRDPLTGELFF. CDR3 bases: TGTGCCAGCAGCCAACCTATGCGGGACCCCCTCACCGGGGAGCTGTTTTTT. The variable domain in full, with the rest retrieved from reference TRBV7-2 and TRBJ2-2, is GAGVSQSPSNKVTEKGKDVELRCDPISGHTALYWYRQSLGQGLEFLIYFQGNSAPDKSGLPSDRFSAERTGGSVSTLTIQRTQQEDSAVYLCASSQPMRDPLTGELFFGEGSRLTVL.

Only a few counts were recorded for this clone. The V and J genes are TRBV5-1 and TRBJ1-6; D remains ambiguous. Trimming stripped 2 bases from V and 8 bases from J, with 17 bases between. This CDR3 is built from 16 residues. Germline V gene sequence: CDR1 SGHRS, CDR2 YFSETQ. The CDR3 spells CASSFGVGGSDSPLHF. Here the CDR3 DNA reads TGCGCCAGCAGCTTTGGGGTAGGAGGTTCGGATTCACCCCTCCACTTT.

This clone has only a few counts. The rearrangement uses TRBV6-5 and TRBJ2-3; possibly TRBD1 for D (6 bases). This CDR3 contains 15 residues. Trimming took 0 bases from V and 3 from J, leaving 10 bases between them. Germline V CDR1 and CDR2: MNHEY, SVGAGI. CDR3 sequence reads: CASSYSQGRTDTQYF. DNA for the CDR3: TGTGCCAGCAGTTACTCACAGGGTAGGACAGATACGCAGTATTTT.